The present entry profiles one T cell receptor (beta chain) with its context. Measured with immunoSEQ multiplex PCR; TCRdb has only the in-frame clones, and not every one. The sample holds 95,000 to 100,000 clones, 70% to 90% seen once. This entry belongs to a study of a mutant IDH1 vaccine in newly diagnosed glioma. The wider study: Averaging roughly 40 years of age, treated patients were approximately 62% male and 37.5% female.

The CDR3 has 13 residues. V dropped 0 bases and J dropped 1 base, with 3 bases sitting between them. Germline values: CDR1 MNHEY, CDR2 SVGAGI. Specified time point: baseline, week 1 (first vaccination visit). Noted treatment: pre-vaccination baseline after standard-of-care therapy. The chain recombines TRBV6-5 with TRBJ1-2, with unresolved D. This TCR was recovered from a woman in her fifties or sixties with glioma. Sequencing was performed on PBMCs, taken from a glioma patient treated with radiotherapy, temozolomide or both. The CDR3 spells CASSYSDNYGYTF. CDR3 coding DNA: TGTGCCAGCAGTTACTCCGATAACTATGGCTACACCTTC.